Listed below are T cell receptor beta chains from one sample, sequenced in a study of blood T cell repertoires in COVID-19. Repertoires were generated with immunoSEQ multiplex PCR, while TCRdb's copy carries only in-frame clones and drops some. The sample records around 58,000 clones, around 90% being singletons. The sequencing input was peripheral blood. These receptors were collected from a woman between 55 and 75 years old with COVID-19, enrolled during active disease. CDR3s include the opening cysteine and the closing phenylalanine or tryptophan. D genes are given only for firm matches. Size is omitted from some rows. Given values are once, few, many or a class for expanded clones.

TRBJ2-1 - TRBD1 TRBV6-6 CASSMGRGSYNEQFF TGTGCCAGCAGCATGGGCAGGGGGTCCTACAATGAGCAGTTCTTC
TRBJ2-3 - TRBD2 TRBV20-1 CSASLGGNTDTQYF TGCAGTGCTAGTCTCGGGGGGAACACAGATACGCAGTATTTT
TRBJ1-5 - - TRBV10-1 CASRQNTNQPQHF TGCGCCAGCAGACAGAACACCAATCAGCCCCAGCATTTT
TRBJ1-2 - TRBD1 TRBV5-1 CASSPGTGGLDYTF TGCGCCAGCAGCCCCGGGACAGGGGGGTTAGACTACACCTTC
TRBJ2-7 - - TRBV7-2 CASSAASGFSYEQYF TGTGCCAGCAGCGCAGCGAGCGGATTCTCCTACGAGCAGTACTTC
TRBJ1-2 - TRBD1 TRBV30 CAGDRNYGYTF TGTGCCGGGGACAGAAACTATGGCTACACCTTC
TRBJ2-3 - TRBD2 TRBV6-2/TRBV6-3 CASSYRLAERADTQYF TGTGCCAGCAGTTATAGACTAGCGGAAAGGGCAGATACGCAGTATTTT
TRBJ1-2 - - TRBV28 CASSLIVVRGYTF TGTGCCAGCAGTTTAATAGTAGTGCGTGGCTACACCTTC
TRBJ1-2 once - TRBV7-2 CASSLDLDYGYTF TGTGCCAGCAGCCTCGACTTAGATTATGGCTACACCTTC
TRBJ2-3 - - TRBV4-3 CASSQGIGGSTYTQYF TGCGCCAGCAGCCAAGGAATAGGCGGGTCCACGTATACGCAGTATTTT
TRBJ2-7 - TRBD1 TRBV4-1 CASSQGQGTLSSYEQYF TGCGCCAGCAGCCAAGGACAGGGAACGTTAAGCTCCTACGAGCAGTACTTC
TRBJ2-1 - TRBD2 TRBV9 CASSVLFGTSGVNEQFF TGTGCCAGCAGCGTCCTTTTTGGGACTAGCGGGGTTAATGAGCAGTTCTTC
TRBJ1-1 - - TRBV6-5 CASNTWEGEAFF TGTGCCAGCAACACGTGGGAGGGTGAAGCTTTCTTT
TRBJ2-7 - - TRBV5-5 CASSFQQGYEQYF TGTGCCAGCAGCTTTCAACAGGGCTACGAGCAGTACTTC
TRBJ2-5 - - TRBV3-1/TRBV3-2 CASSQEIFGIRHQETQYF TGTGCCAGCAGCCAAGAAATTTTCGGGATCCGCCACCAAGAGACCCAGTACTTC
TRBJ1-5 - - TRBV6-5 CASTGVRNSNQPQHF TGTGCCAGCACAGGGGTCCGAAATAGCAATCAGCCCCAGCATTTT
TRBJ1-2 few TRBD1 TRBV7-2 CASSPGQGQLANYGYTF TGTGCCAGCAGCCCCGGACAGGGACAGTTAGCTAACTATGGCTACACCTTC